This T cell receptor beta chain is from a study of T cell repertoires in cytomegalovirus infection. On the study more broadly: Public TCR beta signatures provided an indication of both CMV infection and a matching HLA type.

The V gene's germline CDR1 is SGHTA and CDR2 FQGNSA. The CDR3 totals 17 residues. V lost 2 bases, J lost 4 bases, and 17 bases lay in between. Study-level findings and limits: The cumulative frequency of public TCR beta families distinguished individuals who carried CMV together with the relevant HLA. Within the response measured ex vivo, HLA-C-restricted CMV-specific TCR beta clonotypes were dominant.

TCRdb called the reads again in MiXCR, with one record for every CDR3 protein. The sample has hundreds of thousands of distinct CDR3 sequences; roughly a third are singletons. This clonotype was observed at least ten times. Its antigen is not identified. Sequencing was done on a sample of PBMCs. This chain uses TRBV7-2 with TRBJ2-2; D tentatively fits TRBD1 or TRBD2 (6 bases each). This sequence originates from a human donor in good health (CMV status not recorded). Some clones in this sample may be carry-over from other donors' samples. Here the CDR3 DNA reads TGTGCCAGCAGCTTATGGGGGGCGCGGGGAAGCACCGGGGAGCTGTTTTTT. Translation: CASSLWGARGSTGELFF. Supplemented by reference TRBV7-2 and TRBJ2-2, the full variable domain reads GAGVSQSPSNKVTEKGKDVELRCDPISGHTALYWYRQSLGQGLEFLIYFQGNSAPDKSGLPSDRFSAERTGGSVSTLTIQRTQQEDSAVYLCASSLWGARGSTGELFFGEGSRLTVL.